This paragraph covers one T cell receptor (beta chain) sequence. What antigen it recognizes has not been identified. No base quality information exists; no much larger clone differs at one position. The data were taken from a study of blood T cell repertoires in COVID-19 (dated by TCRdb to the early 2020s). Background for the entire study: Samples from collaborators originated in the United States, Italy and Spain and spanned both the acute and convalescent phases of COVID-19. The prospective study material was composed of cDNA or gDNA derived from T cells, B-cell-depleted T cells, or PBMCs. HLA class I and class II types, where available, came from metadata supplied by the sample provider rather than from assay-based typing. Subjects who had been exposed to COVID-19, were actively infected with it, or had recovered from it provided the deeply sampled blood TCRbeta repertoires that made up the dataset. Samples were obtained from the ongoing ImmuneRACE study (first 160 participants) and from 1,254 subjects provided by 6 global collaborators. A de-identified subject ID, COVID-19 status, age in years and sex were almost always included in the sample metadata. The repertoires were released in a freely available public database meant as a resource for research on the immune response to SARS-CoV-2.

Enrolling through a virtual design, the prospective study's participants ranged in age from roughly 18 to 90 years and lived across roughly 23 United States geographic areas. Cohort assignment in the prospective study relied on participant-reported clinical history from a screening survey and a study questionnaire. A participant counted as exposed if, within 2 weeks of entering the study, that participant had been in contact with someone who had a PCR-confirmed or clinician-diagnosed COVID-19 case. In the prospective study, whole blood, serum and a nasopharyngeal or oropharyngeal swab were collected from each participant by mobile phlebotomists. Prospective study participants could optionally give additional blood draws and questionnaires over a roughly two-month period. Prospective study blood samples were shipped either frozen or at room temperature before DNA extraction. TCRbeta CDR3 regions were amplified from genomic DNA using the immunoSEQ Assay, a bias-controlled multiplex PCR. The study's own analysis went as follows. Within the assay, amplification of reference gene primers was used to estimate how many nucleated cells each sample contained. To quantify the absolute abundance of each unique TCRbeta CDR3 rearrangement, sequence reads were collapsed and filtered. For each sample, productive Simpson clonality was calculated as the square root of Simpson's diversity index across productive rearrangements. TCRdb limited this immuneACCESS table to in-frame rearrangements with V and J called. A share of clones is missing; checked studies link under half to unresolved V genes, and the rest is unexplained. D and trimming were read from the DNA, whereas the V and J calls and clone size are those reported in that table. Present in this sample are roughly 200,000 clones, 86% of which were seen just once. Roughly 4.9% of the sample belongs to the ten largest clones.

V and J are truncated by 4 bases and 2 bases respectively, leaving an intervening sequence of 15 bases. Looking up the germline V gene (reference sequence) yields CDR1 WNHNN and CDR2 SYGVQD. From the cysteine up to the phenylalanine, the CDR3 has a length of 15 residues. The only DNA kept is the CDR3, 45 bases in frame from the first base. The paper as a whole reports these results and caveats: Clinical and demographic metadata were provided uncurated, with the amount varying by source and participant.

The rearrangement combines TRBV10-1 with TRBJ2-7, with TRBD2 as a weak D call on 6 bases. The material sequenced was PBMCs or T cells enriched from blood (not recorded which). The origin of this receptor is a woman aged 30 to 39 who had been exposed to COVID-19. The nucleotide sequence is TGCGCCAGCAGTGCCGTCCGCGGGGCCACCTACGAGCAGTACTTC. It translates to CASSAVRGATYEQYF.